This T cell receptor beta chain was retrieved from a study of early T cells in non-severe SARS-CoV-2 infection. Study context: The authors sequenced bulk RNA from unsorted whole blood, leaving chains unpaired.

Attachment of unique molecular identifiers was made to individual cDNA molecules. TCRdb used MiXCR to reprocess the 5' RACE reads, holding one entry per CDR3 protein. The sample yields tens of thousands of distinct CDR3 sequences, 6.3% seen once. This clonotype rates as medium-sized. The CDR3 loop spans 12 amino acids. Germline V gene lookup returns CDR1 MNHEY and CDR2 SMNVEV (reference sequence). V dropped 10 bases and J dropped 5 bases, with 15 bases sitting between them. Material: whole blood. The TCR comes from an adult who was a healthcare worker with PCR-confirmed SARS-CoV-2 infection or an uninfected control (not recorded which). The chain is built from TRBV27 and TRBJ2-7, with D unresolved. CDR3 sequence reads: CATGISADEQYF. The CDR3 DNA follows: TGTGCCACCGGTATCTCGGCGGACGAGCAGTACTTC.